This T cell receptor beta chain was found in a study of blood T cell repertoires in COVID-19. About the research overall: Acute and convalescent COVID-19 specimens originated in the United States, Italy and Spain. The analysed material was cDNA or gDNA that came from T cells, B-cell-depleted T cells, or PBMCs.

Per germline, CDR1 SGHRS and CDR2 YFSETQ. The CDR3 consists of 14 residues. The trim removed 4 bases at V and 1 base at J, leaving 4 bases unmatched. Original methodology: Amplification from reference gene primers served as the basis for estimated nucleated cell counts. Some clones are missing from TCRdb's copy, which holds only in-frame ones; the method was immunoSEQ multiplex PCR. V and J calls and clone size are given by that table; D and trimming were obtained from the DNA. The table includes about 140,000 clones, about 86% detected once. The sample taken for sequencing was peripheral blood. The chain is built from TRBV5-1 and TRBJ1-2; 7 bases are a match to TRBD1. The TCR sequence derives from a woman aged 60-75 years with acute or convalescent COVID-19. DNA for the CDR3: TGCGCCAGCAGCCCTTGGGACAGTAACTATGGCTACACCTTC. This translates into CASSPWDSNYGYTF. Filled out from reference TRBV5-1 and TRBJ1-2, the complete variable domain reads KAGVTQTPRYLIKTRGQQVTLSCSPISGHRSVSWYQQTPGQGLQFLFEYFSETQRNKGNFPGRFSGRQFSNSRSEMNVSTLELGDSALYLCASSPWDSNYGYTFGSGTRLTVV.